The clone carrying this TCR beta chain was observed a few times. Its antigen is unknown. CDR1 and CDR2 (germline): SQVTM, ANQGSEA. This CDR3 contains 11 residues. V lost 6 bases to trimming and J lost 8 bases, with 13 bases between them. RNA extraction was followed by reverse transcription into cDNA, which acted as the sequencing template. Only in-frame clones appear in the TCRdb table, and some are missing; sequencing was by immunoSEQ multiplex PCR. The sample lists about 120,000 clones, under 40% occurring once. This sample stems from a study of CD8+ T cells in alopecia areata. Study results and caveats: Lesional scalp displayed greater clonality than normal scalp, most notably in alopecia totalis/universalis.

The receptor was derived from a human donor with alopecia areata. V and J are TRBV29-1 and TRBJ1-2; unclear D gene. Material: CD4+ T cells sorted from blood. In nucleotides, the CDR3 is TGCAGCGTCGGGGAGATCGTAGGCTACACCTTC. Translated: CSVGEIVGYTF.